The source of this TCR beta chain is a study of human T cells and chemical hapten exposure. Overall study results and limits: TCRs whose frequency exceeded 1 in 1000 remained the same following DPC sensitization.

Time point in this sample: healthy volunteer bleed at 6 weeks. Someone pulled total RNA out of unfractionated whole blood. This clonotype was recorded a few times. Its antigen is undetermined. A much larger clone lies one base from this, so it may be a read error. TCRdb ran MiXCR on the RACE reads and lists one entry per CDR3 protein. The sample has fewer than 85,000 distinct CDR3 sequences; about 8.6% are singletons. The sequence derives from a female donor in good health. Some clones in this sample may be carry-over from other donors' samples. The source material was whole blood.

This chain's CDR3 is CSASVPQGWRNIQYF. DNA of the CDR3: TGCAGTGCTAGTGTCCCACAGGGTTGGAGAAACATTCAGTACTTC. The rearrangement links TRBV20-1 to TRBJ2-4; perhaps TRBD1 as D (6 bases). V lost 3 bases, J lost 6 bases, and 18 bases lay in between. Germline-derived CDR1 and CDR2 are DFQATT and SNEGSKA (reference sequence). The CDR3 covers 15 residues.